A single sample is the source of the 23 T cell receptor beta chains below, sequenced in a study of cytomegalovirus exposure and HLA in healthy donors (dated 2017 in TCRdb). The protocol used for the library was the immunoSEQ multiplex PCR assay. For the multiplex PCR, a mixture combining 60 forward primers for TCR Vbeta segments and 13 reverse primers for TCR Jbeta segments was used. TCRdb took this table from immuneACCESS and kept in-frame rearrangements with V and J called. Such tables lack part of the clones; where checked against another copy, unresolved V genes explain under half of the gap, and the rest is unexplained. The sample table shows around 130,000 clones, and around 82% are seen once. Of the sample, around 1.2% falls within the top ten clones. The specimen sequenced was PBMCs. The receptors were gathered from a man between 45 and 60 years old in good health and CMV-seronegative.

The chain's CDR3 is CASSGDKGNQETQYF. The CDR3 DNA reads as TGCGCCAGCAGCGGGGACAAAGGTAACCAAGAGACCCAGTACTTC. The chain is built from TRBV5-1 and TRBJ2-5; D perhaps matches TRBD1 (6 bases). The germline gives CDR1 SGHRS, CDR2 YFSETQ. With 4 bases removed from V and 0 bases from J, the gap between germline ends came to 13 bases. The CDR3 is 15 amino acids.

V is TRBV30 and J is TRBJ2-2, with TRBD1 identical over 7 bases. V lost 3 bases to trimming and J lost 4 bases; unmatched junction nucleotides: 8. Germline V gene data show CDR1 as GTSNPN and CDR2 as SVGIG (reference sequence). There are 15 residues in the CDR3. CDR3 DNA: TGTGCCTGGAGCCCTGGCAGGGGGAGCACCGGGGAGCTGTTTTTT. Translating it yields CAWSPGRGSTGELFF.

This chain uses TRBV13 with TRBJ2-3, with 11 bases fitting TRBD2. CDR3 size: 18 residues. V lost 5 bases to trimming and J lost 3 bases; unmatched junction nucleotides: 13. Germline lookup yields CDR1 PRHDT and CDR2 FYEKMQ (reference sequence). The CDR3 coding sequence is TGTGCCAGCAGCCCCCTGTTACTAGCGGGAGTAGGAACAGATACGCAGTATTTT. It translates to CASSPLLLAGVGTDTQYF. The full variable domain, completed using reference TRBV13 and TRBJ2-3, is AAGVIQSPRHLIKEKRETATLKCYPIPRHDTVYWYQQGPGQDPQFLISFYEKMQSDKGSIPDRFSAQQFSDYHSELNMSSLELGDSALYFCASSPLLLAGVGTDTQYFGPGTRLTVL.

This clone was observed a few times. The V call is TRBV6-5, the J call TRBJ1-1, with 10 positions matching TRBD1. The CDR3 runs 15 residues. The V segment lost 6 bases and the J segment 2 bases; nucleotides outside the gene matches: 6. From germline, CDR1 is MNHEY and CDR2 SVGAGI. DNA for the CDR3: TGTGCCAGCAGCCAGACAGGGGGCGGAAACACTGAAGCTTTCTTT. Protein product: CASSQTGGGNTEAFF.

The chain joins TRBV19 to TRBJ2-2, with D possibly TRBD2 on 5 matching bases. The V gene's germline CDR1 is LNHDA and CDR2 SQIVND (reference sequence). The ends were cut back, 3 bases at V and 1 base at J, with 9 bases in the middle. The length of the CDR3 is 15 residues. The CDR3 spells CASSIPGKNTGELFF. The DNA for the CDR3 is TGTGCCAGTAGTATTCCGGGAAAGAACACCGGGGAGCTGTTTTTT. The full variable domain, completed using reference TRBV19 and TRBJ2-2, is DGGITQSPKYLFRKEGQNVTLSCEQNLNHDAMYWYRQDPGQGLRLIYYSQIVNDFQKGDIAEGYSVSREKKESFPLTVTSAQKNPTAFYLCASSIPGKNTGELFFGEGSRLTVL.

This rearrangement joins TRBV9 to TRBJ2-3; D possibly corresponds to TRBD2 (7 bases). This CDR3 comprises 16 residues. The germline CDR1 and CDR2 sequences are SGDLS and YYNGEE. V was clipped by 0 bases and J by 2 bases, with 13 bases between them. This chain's CDR3 is CASSVGGGVVTDTQYF. The CDR3 DNA reads TGTGCCAGCAGCGTAGGAGGGGGGGTCGTCACAGATACGCAGTATTTT.

The chain joins TRBV9 to TRBJ2-5; 8 bases are shared with TRBD1. Germline-derived CDR1 and CDR2 are SGDLS and YYNGEE. The CDR3 is made up of 17 amino acids. V lost 0 bases and J lost 4; bases outside the gene matches: 11. The CDR3 DNA reads TGTGCCAGCAGCGTAGAGGGACAGGTTGGAGCTAGAGAGACCCAGTACTTC. It translates to CASSVEGQVGARETQYF.

J is TRBJ1-6 and V is TRBV5-1; no reliable D call. Germline-derived CDR1 and CDR2 are SGHRS and YFSETQ. V lost 1 base to trimming and J lost 3 bases, with 11 bases between them. The CDR3 has 16 residues. CDR3 DNA sequence: TGCGCCAGCAGCTTGACGTCCAACAACTATAATTCACCCCTCCACTTT. This translates into CASSLTSNNYNSPLHF.

This chain joins TRBV28 and TRBJ2-2; 9 positions match TRBD2. Germline lookup yields CDR1 MDHEN and CDR2 SYDVKM. V trimming: 8 bases; J trimming: 3 bases; junction bases outside the gene matches: 13. The CDR3 is 17 residues long. The CDR3 nucleotides are TGTGCCAGCCGCACCGCTGGTGCGGGGGGGGACACCGGGGAGCTGTTTTTT. It encodes CASRTAGAGGDTGELFF. Full variable domain (missing parts from reference TRBV28 and TRBJ2-2): DVKVTQSSRYLVKRTGEKVFLECVQDMDHENMFWYRQDPGLGLRLIYFSYDVKMKEKGDIPEGYSVSREKKERFSLILESASTNQTSMYLCASRTAGAGGDTGELFFGEGSRLTVL.

This clone was seen a single time. The chain joins TRBV2 to TRBJ1-2, with 7 bases that match TRBD1. In germline, CDR1 is SNHLY, CDR2 FYNNEI. The V segment lost 4 bases and the J segment 8 bases; nucleotides outside the gene matches: 13. CDR3 length: 15 amino acids. CDR3 loop: CASSVDREGGVGYTF. CDR3 DNA sequence: TGTGCCAGCAGTGTAGACAGGGAAGGAGGGGTCGGCTACACCTTC. The variable domain in full, with the rest retrieved from reference TRBV2 and TRBJ1-2, is EPEVTQTPSHQVTQMGQEVILRCVPISNHLYFYWYRQILGQKVEFLVSFYNNEISEKSEIFDDQFSVERPDGSNFTLKIRSTKLEDSAMYFCASSVDREGGVGYTFGSGTRLTVV.

The CDR3 loop is CASSERPLQGNEQFF. CDR3 bases: TGTGCCAGCAGTGAAAGGCCCCTACAGGGTAATGAGCAGTTCTTC. This chain links TRBV2 with TRBJ2-1; D is possibly TRBD1 (6 bases). Germline lookup yields CDR1 SNHLY and CDR2 FYNNEI. Trimming cost V 2 bases and J 7 bases, with 15 bases left between them. The CDR3 spans 15 residues.

CDR3: CASSFDWRGTEAFF. DNA of the CDR3: TGCGCCAGCAGCTTCGACTGGCGGGGCACTGAAGCTTTCTTT. This chain joins TRBV5-1 and TRBJ1-1; D not resolved. CDR1 and CDR2 (germline): SGHRS, YFSETQ. Trimming removed 2 bases from V and 4 bases from J, with 12 bases in between. The CDR3 covers 14 residues.

The J gene is TRBJ2-7, the V gene TRBV7-9; a weak D match, TRBD1 (6 bases). Germline-derived CDR1 and CDR2 are SEHNR and FQNEAQ (reference sequence). This CDR3 has 14 amino acids. V was trimmed by 4 bases and J by 9 bases, leaving 19 bases between them. CDR3 DNA: TGTGCCAGCAGCTCAGAGTCCCGGGACATGGGGCAGTACTTC. Amino acid sequence: CASSSESRDMGQYF.

The chain has TRBV7-2 and TRBJ2-5, with D perhaps TRBD2 (5 bases). CDR1 SGHTA and CDR2 FQGNSA come from the germline V gene. The CDR3 length is 18 residues. V was trimmed by 5 bases and J by 2 bases, leaving 24 bases between them. The CDR3 loop reads CASSRGYGVPSSQETQYF. In nucleotides, the CDR3 is TGTGCCAGCAGCCGCGGGTACGGCGTTCCTAGCTCACAAGAGACCCAGTACTTC.

The rearrangement uses TRBV7-2 and TRBJ2-1; D might be TRBD1 (5 bases). Germline CDR1 and CDR2: SGHTA and FQGNSA. This CDR3 is 18 amino acids long. V was pared by 0 bases and J by 0 bases, with 15 bases between. CDR3 in amino acids: CASSLASKGHASYNEQFF. In nucleotides, the CDR3 is TGTGCCAGCAGCTTAGCGTCGAAGGGGCATGCCTCCTACAATGAGCAGTTCTTC.

The rearrangement joins TRBV5-4 to TRBJ2-3; no definite D call. CDR1 is SGHNT and CDR2 is YYREEE in the germline V gene (reference sequence). The CDR3 has 15 residues. The ends were cut back, 4 bases at V and 2 bases at J, with 14 bases in the middle. For the CDR3, the DNA is TGTGCCAGCAGCCCCAAGGCGGTCCTCACAGATACGCAGTATTTT. It translates to CASSPKAVLTDTQYF.

The chain carries TRBV18 and TRBJ2-7; the match to TRBD2 covers 7 bases. V was clipped by 7 bases and J by 9 bases; unmatched bases: 12. Germline-derived CDR1 and CDR2 are KGHSH and LQKENI. The CDR3 runs 13 residues. The CDR3 DNA reads TGTGCCAGCTTCGAAGGGGAGGGGAAGGTGCAGTACTTC. Amino acid sequence: CASFEGEGKVQYF. The full variable domain, its missing parts supplied by reference TRBV18 and TRBJ2-7, is NAGVMQNPRHLVRRRGQEARLRCSPMKGHSHVYWYRQLPEEGLKFMVYLQKENIIDESGMPKERFSAEFPKEGPSILRIQQVVRGDSAAYFCASFEGEGKVQYFGPGTRLTVT.

V is TRBV5-4 and J is TRBJ1-2; TRBD1 is a possible D gene (6 bases). Deletions cut 4 bases from V and 4 bases from J, with 11 bases between. CDR3 length equals 13 residues. Germline V gene data show CDR1 as SGHNT and CDR2 as YYREEE (reference sequence). The CDR3 DNA reads as TGTGCCAGCAGCCAGGACAGCCTCTATGGCTACACCTTC. Translation gives CASSQDSLYGYTF.

The CDR3 region has the DNA TGTGCCATCAGTGAGGGCGGGAGGCCCGAGCAGTACTTC. Translated: CAISEGGRPEQYF. The rearrangement uses TRBV10-3 and TRBJ2-7, with 8 bases fitting TRBD2. V lost 2 bases, J lost 6 bases, and 3 bases stayed unmatched. Germline values: CDR1 ENHRY, CDR2 SYGVKD. The CDR3 covers 13 residues.

The V gene is TRBV6-6, the J gene TRBJ2-3, with TRBD2 matching 11 bases. V trimming: 5 bases; J trimming: 4 bases; junction bases outside the gene matches: 2. Germline loops: CDR1 MNHNY, CDR2 SVGAGI (reference sequence). There are 14 residues in the CDR3. CDR3 protein: CASSQLAGADTQYF. The DNA of the CDR3 is TGTGCCAGCAGTCAACTAGCGGGGGCAGATACGCAGTATTTT.

This clone was found a few times. The V call is TRBV7-9, the J call TRBJ2-7; tentatively, D is TRBD2 (7 bases). CDR3 size: 14 residues. Trimming pared 5 bases from V and 5 bases from J, leaving 16 bases between. Germline lookup yields CDR1 SEHNR and CDR2 FQNEAQ (reference sequence). CDR3 residues: CASSVSGGRDEQYF. CDR3 nucleotides: TGTGCCAGCAGCGTCTCCGGGGGGCGGGACGAGCAGTACTTC.

The rearrangement links TRBV5-1 to TRBJ2-7; 7 bases agree with TRBD1. V lost 4 bases, J lost 1 base, and 5 bases stayed unmatched. This CDR3 contains 14 residues. Germline CDR1 and CDR2: SGHRS and YFSETQ. The DNA of the CDR3 is TGCGCCAGCAGCCCCCCGGGACAGTCCTACGAGCAGTACTTC. It encodes CASSPPGQSYEQYF.

Of note for this clone: Within the sample, other DNA sequences also encode this same CDR3. The J gene is TRBJ2-5, the V gene TRBV15, with D tentatively TRBD1 (6 bases). CDR1 and CDR2 (germline): LNHNV, YYDKDF (reference sequence). Trimming stripped 3 bases from V and 1 base from J, with 12 bases between. This CDR3 is 15 amino acids long. The CDR3 nucleotides read TGTGCCACCAGCAGGCGTCGGACAGTCCAAGAGACCCAGTACTTC. Translation gives CATSRRRTVQETQYF.